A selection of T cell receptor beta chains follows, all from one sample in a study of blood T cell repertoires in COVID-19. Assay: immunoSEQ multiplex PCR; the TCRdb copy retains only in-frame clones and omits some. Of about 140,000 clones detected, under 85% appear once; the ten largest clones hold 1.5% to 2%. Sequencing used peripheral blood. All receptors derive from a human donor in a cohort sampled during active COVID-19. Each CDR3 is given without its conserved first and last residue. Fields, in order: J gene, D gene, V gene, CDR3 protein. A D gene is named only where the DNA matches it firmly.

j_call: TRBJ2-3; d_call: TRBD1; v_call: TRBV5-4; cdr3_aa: ASSSDRGQGDTQY
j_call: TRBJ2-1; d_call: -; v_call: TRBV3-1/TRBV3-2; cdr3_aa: ASSPRREFVGEQF
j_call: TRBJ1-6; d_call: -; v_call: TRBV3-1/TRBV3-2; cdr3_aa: ASSQDGAGHSPLH
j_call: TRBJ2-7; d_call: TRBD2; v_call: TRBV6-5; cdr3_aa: ASSVEASGAYEQY
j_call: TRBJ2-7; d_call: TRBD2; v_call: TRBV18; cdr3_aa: ASSGAGGPNEQY
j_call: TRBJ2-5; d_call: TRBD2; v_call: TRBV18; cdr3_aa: ASSPNQRLAYQETQY
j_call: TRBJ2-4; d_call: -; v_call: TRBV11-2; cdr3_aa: ASSLGAGLAKNIQY
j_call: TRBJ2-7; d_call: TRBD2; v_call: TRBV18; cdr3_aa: ASSPLMTSGRGEQY
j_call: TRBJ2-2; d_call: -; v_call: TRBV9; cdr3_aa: ASSVVFGGTGELF
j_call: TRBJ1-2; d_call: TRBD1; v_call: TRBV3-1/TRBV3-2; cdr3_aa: ASSPGQGAGGYT
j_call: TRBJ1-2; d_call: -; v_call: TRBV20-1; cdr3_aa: SAPVPGGYT